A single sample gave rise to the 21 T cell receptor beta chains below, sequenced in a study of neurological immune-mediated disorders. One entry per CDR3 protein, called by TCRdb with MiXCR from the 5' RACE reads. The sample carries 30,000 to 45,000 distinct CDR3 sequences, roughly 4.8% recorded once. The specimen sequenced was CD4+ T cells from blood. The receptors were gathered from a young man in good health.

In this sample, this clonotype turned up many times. This CDR3 is CSVTRGGPFDEQFF. In nucleotides, the CDR3 is TGCAGCGTTACGAGGGGGGGCCCCTTCGATGAGCAGTTCTTC. V usage is TRBV29-1 and J usage is TRBJ2-1; possible D gene TRBD2, 7 bases. CDR1 and CDR2 from the germline V gene are SQVTM and ANQGSEA. V gave up 5 bases and J gave up 8 bases, with 19 bases separating them. This CDR3 spans 14 amino acids.

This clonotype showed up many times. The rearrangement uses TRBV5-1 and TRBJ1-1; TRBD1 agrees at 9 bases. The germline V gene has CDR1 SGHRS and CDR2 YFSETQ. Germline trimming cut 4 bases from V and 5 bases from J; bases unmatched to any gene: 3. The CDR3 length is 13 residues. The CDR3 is CASSRGQGTEAFF. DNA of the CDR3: TGCGCCAGCAGCAGGGGACAGGGAACTGAAGCTTTCTTT.

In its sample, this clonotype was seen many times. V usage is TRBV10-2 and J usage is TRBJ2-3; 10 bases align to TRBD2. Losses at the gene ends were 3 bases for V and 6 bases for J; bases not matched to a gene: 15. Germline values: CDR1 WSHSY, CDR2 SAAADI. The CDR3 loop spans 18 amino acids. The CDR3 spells CASSDFWERGGQTDTQYF. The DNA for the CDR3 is TGCGCCAGCAGTGATTTCTGGGAGCGGGGGGGCCAGACGGATACGCAGTATTTT.

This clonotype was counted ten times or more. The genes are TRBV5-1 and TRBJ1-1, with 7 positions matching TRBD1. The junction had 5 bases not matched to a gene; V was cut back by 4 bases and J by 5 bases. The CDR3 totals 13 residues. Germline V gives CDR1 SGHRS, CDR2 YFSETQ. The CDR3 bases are TGCGCCAGCAGCGTAACAGGGGAAACTGAAGCTTTCTTT. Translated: CASSVTGETEAFF.

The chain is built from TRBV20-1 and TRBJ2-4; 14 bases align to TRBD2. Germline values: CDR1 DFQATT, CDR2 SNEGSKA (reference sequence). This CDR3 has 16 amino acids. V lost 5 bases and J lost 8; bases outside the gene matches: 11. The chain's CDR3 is CSAGLTSGGVLYIQYF. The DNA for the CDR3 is TGCAGTGCTGGATTGACTAGCGGGGGGGTTTTATACATTCAGTACTTC.

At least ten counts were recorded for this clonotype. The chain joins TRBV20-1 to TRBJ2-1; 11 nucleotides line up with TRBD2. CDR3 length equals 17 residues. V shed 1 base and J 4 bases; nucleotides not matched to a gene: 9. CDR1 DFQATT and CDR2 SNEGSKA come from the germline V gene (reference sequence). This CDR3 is CSARGVTSGTTYNEQFF. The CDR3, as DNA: TGCAGTGCTAGAGGGGTGACTAGCGGGACAACATACAATGAGCAGTTCTTC.

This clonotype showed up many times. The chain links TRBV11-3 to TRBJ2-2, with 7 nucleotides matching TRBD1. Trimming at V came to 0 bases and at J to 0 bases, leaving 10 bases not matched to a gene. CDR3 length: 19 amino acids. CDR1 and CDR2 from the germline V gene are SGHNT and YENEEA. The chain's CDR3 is CASSLEQGGSVANTGELFF. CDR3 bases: TGTGCCAGCAGCTTAGAACAAGGGGGCTCGGTCGCGAACACCGGGGAGCTGTTTTTT.

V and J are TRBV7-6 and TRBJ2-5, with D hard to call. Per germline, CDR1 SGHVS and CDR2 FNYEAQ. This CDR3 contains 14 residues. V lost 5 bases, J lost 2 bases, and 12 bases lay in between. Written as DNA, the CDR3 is TGTGCCAGCAGCCCTGTTTGGAAGCAAGAGACCCAGTACTTC. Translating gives CASSPVWKQETQYF.

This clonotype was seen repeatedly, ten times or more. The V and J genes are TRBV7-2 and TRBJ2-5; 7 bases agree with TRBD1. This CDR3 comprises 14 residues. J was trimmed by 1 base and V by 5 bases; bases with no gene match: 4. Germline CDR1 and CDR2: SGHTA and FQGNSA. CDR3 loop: CASSQDRVQETQYF. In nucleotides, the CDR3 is TGTGCCAGCAGCCAAGACAGGGTCCAAGAGACCCAGTACTTC.

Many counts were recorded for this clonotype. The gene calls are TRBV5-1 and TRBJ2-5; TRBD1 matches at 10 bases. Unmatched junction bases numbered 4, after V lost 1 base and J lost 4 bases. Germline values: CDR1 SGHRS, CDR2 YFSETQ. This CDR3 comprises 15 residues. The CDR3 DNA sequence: TGCGCCAGCAGCTTGTCTCGGACAGGGGGAGAGACCCAGTACTTC. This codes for CASSLSRTGGETQYF.

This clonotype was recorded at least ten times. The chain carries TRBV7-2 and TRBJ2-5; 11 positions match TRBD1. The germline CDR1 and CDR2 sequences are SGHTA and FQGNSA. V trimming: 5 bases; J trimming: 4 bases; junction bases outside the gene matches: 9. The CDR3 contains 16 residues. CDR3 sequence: CASSRNGQGAAETQYF. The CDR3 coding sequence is TGTGCCAGCAGCCGTAACGGACAGGGGGCGGCAGAGACCCAGTACTTC.

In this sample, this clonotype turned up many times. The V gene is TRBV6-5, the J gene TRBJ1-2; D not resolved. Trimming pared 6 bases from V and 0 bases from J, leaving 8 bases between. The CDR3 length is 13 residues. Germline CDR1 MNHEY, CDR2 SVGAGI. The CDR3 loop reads CASRISANYGYTF. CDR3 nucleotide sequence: TGTGCCAGCAGGATTTCAGCTAACTATGGCTACACCTTC.

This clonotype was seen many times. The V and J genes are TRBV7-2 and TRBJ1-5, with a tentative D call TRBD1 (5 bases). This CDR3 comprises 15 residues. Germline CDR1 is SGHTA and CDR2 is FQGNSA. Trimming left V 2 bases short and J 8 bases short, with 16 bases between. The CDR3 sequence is CASSLWALQGEPQHF. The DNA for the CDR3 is TGTGCCAGCAGCTTATGGGCCCTTCAAGGGGAGCCCCAGCATTTT.

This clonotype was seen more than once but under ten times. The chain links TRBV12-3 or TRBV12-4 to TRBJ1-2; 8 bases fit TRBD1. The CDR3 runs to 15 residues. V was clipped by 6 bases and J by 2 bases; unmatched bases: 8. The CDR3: CASRRNSGGNYGYTF. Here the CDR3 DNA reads TGTGCCAGCAGGAGAAACTCAGGGGGCAACTATGGCTACACCTTC.

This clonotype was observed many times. CDR3 region: CASSLGPGVTDTQYF. CDR3 nucleotides: TGTGCCAGCAGCTTAGGGCCAGGGGTTACAGATACGCAGTATTTT. The chain has TRBV7-2 and TRBJ2-3; TRBD1 is a possible D gene (6 bases). V dropped 1 base and J dropped 3 bases, with 11 bases sitting between them. Germline V CDR1 and CDR2: SGHTA, FQGNSA. The CDR3 sequence is 15 residues long.

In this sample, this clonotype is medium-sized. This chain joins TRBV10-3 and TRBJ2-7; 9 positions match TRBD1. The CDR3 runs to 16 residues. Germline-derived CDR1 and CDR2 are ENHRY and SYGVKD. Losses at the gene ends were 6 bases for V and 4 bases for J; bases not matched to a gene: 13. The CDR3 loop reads CAISSLRGDRAYEQYF. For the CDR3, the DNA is TGTGCCATCAGCTCTCTAAGGGGGGACAGGGCTTACGAGCAGTACTTC.

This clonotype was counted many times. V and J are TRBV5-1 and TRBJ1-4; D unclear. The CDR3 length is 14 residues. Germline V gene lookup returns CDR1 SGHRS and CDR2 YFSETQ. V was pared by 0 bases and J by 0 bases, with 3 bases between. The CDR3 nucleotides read TGCGCCAGCAGCTTGGAAACAACTAATGAAAAACTGTTTTTT. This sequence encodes CASSLETTNEKLFF.

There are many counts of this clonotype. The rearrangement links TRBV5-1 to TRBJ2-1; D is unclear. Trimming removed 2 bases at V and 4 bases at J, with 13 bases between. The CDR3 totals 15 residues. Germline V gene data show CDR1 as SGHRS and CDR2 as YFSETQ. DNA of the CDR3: TGCGCCAGCAGCTTATCGGTCGGAAGATACAATGAGCAGTTCTTC. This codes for CASSLSVGRYNEQFF. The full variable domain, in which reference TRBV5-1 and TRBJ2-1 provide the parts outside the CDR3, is KAGVTQTPRYLIKTRGQQVTLSCSPISGHRSVSWYQQTPGQGLQFLFEYFSETQRNKGNFPGRFSGRQFSNSRSEMNVSTLELGDSALYLCASSLSVGRYNEQFFGPGTRLTVL.

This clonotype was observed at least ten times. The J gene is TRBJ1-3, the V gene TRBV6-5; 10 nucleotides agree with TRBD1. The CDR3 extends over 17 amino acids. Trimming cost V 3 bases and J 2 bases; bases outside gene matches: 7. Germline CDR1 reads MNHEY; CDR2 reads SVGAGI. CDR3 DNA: TGTGCCAGCAGTTATAAGGGGGGACAGGGGCCTGGAAACACCATATATTTT. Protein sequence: CASSYKGGQGPGNTIYF.

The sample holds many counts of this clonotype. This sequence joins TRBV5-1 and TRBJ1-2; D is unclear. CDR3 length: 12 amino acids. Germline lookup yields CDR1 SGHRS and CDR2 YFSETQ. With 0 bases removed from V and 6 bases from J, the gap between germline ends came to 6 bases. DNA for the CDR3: TGCGCCAGCAGCTTGGTCAATGATGGCTACACCTTC. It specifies CASSLVNDGYTF.

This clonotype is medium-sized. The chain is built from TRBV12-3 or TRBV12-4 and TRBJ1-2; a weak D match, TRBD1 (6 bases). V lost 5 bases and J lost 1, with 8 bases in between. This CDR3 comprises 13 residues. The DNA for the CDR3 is TGTGCCAGCAGTCCGGACAGTAACTATGGCTACACCTTC. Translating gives CASSPDSNYGYTF.